One and the same sample provided the 18 T cell receptor beta chains below, sequenced in a study of cytomegalovirus exposure and HLA in healthy donors. It was with 60 Vbeta and 13 Jbeta primers that the PCR ran. Clones were sequenced by immunoSEQ multiplex PCR, and TCRdb holds only the in-frame ones, with some missing. This table holds around 300,000 clones, about 90% found once. The sample was PBMCs. The receptors originated from a woman under 30 in good health and CMV-seronegative.

As concerns this clone: Other DNA variants within this sample encode the same CDR3. The chain couples TRBV30 to TRBJ2-7; D not certain. Germline CDR1 and CDR2: GTSNPN and SVGIG (reference sequence). There are 11 residues in the CDR3. Trimming left V 0 bases short and J 5 bases short, with 5 bases between. CDR3 sequence (DNA): TGTGCCTGGAGTGTACGCGACGAGCAGTACTTC. Amino acid sequence: CAWSVRDEQYF.

This chain joins TRBV27 and TRBJ2-3; 9 bases align to TRBD2. Losses at the gene ends were 3 bases for V and 1 base for J; bases not matched to a gene: 11. Germline CDR1 MNHEY, CDR2 SMNVEV (reference sequence). The CDR3 spans 18 residues. CDR3 region: CASSFFRGASGGTDTQYF. The CDR3 DNA sequence: TGTGCCAGCAGTTTTTTCCGAGGGGCTAGCGGGGGCACAGATACGCAGTATTTT.

The V call is TRBV2, the J call TRBJ1-2; D gene ambiguous. Germline CDR1 is SNHLY and CDR2 is FYNNEI. There are 15 residues in the CDR3. With 3 bases removed from V and 0 bases from J, the gap between germline ends came to 11 bases. CDR3 nucleotides: TGTGCCAGCAGTGATGGACGGAGGACTAACTATGGCTACACCTTC. Translated: CASSDGRRTNYGYTF.

The chain is built from TRBV2 and TRBJ2-7; 7 bases map to TRBD1. In germline, CDR1 is SNHLY, CDR2 FYNNEI. The CDR3 is 16 residues long. V trimming: 6 bases; J trimming: 2 bases; junction bases outside the gene matches: 13. CDR3 sequence (DNA): TGTGCCAGCAGGTTAGACGGGACAGACAGAACCTACGAGCAGTACTTC. Its protein is CASRLDGTDRTYEQYF. Based on the CDR3 plus reference TRBV2 and TRBJ2-7, the full variable domain is EPEVTQTPSHQVTQMGQEVILRCVPISNHLYFYWYRQILGQKVEFLVSFYNNEISEKSEIFDDQFSVERPDGSNFTLKIRSTKLEDSAMYFCASRLDGTDRTYEQYFGPGTRLTVT.

CDR3 sequence (DNA): TGTGCCAGCAGTGACAGAGCCGGTCACGATCCCCAGCATTTT. As protein: CASSDRAGHDPQHF. The V call is TRBV6-4, the J call TRBJ1-5; D unclear. CDR1 and CDR2 from the germline V gene are MRHNA and SNTAGT. The V and J ends lost 2 bases and 10 bases respectively, with 15 bases between them. This CDR3 contains 14 residues.

The gene calls are TRBV7-2 and TRBJ2-3, with D possibly matching TRBD1 (5 bases). Germline lookup yields CDR1 SGHTA and CDR2 FQGNSA. CDR3 length: 15 residues. V lost 5 bases, J lost 3 bases, and 15 bases lay in between. The CDR3 loop reads CASSTSRVGTDTQYF. CDR3 coding DNA: TGTGCCAGCAGCACCAGCAGGGTGGGGACAGATACGCAGTATTTT.

The chain carries TRBV6-5 and TRBJ2-3, with 7 bases lining up with TRBD1. Germline V gives CDR1 MNHEY, CDR2 SVGAGI. The trim removed 6 bases at V and 2 bases at J, leaving 8 bases unmatched. CDR3 length: 15 residues. CDR3 DNA: TGTGCCAGCAGGAGTCTAGGGACAGCCACAGATACGCAGTATTTT. The encoded protein is CASRSLGTATDTQYF.

V gene TRBV2 combines with J gene TRBJ1-2, with D unresolved. V shed 7 bases and J shed 7 bases, with 4 bases lying between them. Germline-derived CDR1 and CDR2 are SNHLY and FYNNEI. CDR3 length: 9 amino acids. DNA of the CDR3: TGTGCCAGCATCTTTGGCTACACCTTC. It translates to CASIFGYTF. The full variable domain, with the rest looked up from reference TRBV2 and TRBJ1-2, is EPEVTQTPSHQVTQMGQEVILRCVPISNHLYFYWYRQILGQKVEFLVSFYNNEISEKSEIFDDQFSVERPDGSNFTLKIRSTKLEDSAMYFCASIFGYTFGSGTRLTVV.

The CDR3 DNA reads as TGTGCCAGCAGCCAAGGCGGCTATGTCTACGAGCAGTACTTC. Translating gives CASSQGGYVYEQYF. V gene TRBV4-2 combines with J gene TRBJ2-7; D gene ambiguous. The V end was cut by 1 base, the J end by 3 bases, with 10 bases between. Looked up from germline, CDR1 is LGHNA and CDR2 is YNFKEQ. The CDR3 is made up of 14 amino acids.

J is TRBJ2-7 and V is TRBV5-1; 7 bases are shared with TRBD1. This CDR3 contains 13 residues. After removal of 2 bases from V and 7 bases from J, the junction contained 6 bases not matched to a gene. Germline V lookup: CDR1 SGHRS, CDR2 YFSETQ. In DNA, the CDR3 is TGCGCCAGCAGCTTAAGGGGGCCGGAGGAGCAGTACTTC. Encoded protein: CASSLRGPEEQYF.

The rearrangement joins TRBV9 to TRBJ2-1, with 9 nucleotides matching TRBD2. CDR3 length: 15 amino acids. V dropped 0 bases and J dropped 6; count of bases not matched to a gene: 4. Per the germline V gene, CDR1 is SGDLS and CDR2 is YYNGEE. CDR3 sequence reads: CASSVGRGGVNEQFF. The CDR3 DNA follows: TGTGCCAGCAGCGTAGGGCGGGGGGGCGTCAATGAGCAGTTCTTC.

The rearrangement joins TRBV5-1 to TRBJ2-5; TRBD2 aligns across 8 bases. The CDR3 consists of 14 residues. V lost 4 bases and J lost 5; bases outside the gene matches: 7. The germline V gene encodes CDR1 SGHRS and CDR2 YFSETQ. The CDR3 protein is CASSLSGGRETQYF. DNA of the CDR3: TGCGCCAGCAGCCTAAGCGGGGGACGGGAGACCCAGTACTTC.

The chain recombines TRBV7-9 with TRBJ2-5; TRBD1 matches 7 bases. The closer fit of TRBJ2-7 to the DNA end suggests the J call may be wrong. Germline values: CDR1 SEHNR, CDR2 FQNEAQ (reference sequence). This CDR3 spans 15 amino acids. In DNA, the CDR3 is TGTGCCAGCAGCTTAGCGGGTAGAGGGGGCAACGAGCAGTACTTC. It encodes CASSLAGRGGNEQYF.

There are a few counts of this clone. The rearrangement joins TRBV9 to TRBJ2-5; D remains unclear. This CDR3 is built from 13 residues. Between the trimmed V and J ends, which lost 0 bases and 5 bases, there was a span of 8 bases. Germline loops: CDR1 SGDLS, CDR2 YYNGEE. This chain's CDR3 is CASSVGLGETQYF. CDR3 bases: TGTGCCAGCAGCGTAGGTCTAGGCGAGACCCAGTACTTC.

This chain connects TRBV6-1 to TRBJ2-5, with 9 nucleotides matching TRBD2. The CDR3 runs 16 residues. Per the germline V gene, CDR1 is MNHNS and CDR2 is SASEGT. Trimming removed 4 bases from V and 5 bases from J; junction bases left unmatched: 11. CDR3 sequence: CASSALRAGGSETQYF. The CDR3 coding sequence is TGTGCCAGCAGTGCACTTCGAGCGGGGGGATCTGAGACCCAGTACTTC.

V usage is TRBV10-3 and J usage is TRBJ2-1; 9 bases match TRBD2. The CDR3 is 13 amino acids. Germline V lookup: CDR1 ENHRY, CDR2 SYGVKD. With 6 bases clipped from V and 8 bases from J, the junction kept 5 bases outside the gene matches. CDR3 in DNA: TGTGCCATCAGGCTAGCGGGGACGGATGAGCAGTTCTTC. This translates into CAIRLAGTDEQFF.

The chain has TRBV6-6 and TRBJ1-5; TRBD1 aligns across 9 bases. V shed 2 bases and J 4 bases; nucleotides not matched to a gene: 6. CDR3 length: 16 residues. CDR1 and CDR2 (germline): MNHNY, SVGAGI (reference sequence). As DNA, the CDR3 is TGTGCCAGCAGTTACGAGACAGGGGGTGGGAATCAGCCCCAGCATTTT. Translating it yields CASSYETGGGNQPQHF.

V gene TRBV10-3 combines with J gene TRBJ2-5; TRBD2 aligns across 9 bases. Germline trimming cut 5 bases from V and 5 bases from J; bases unmatched to any gene: 6. This CDR3 spans 14 amino acids. Germline V CDR1 and CDR2: ENHRY, SYGVKD. CDR3 residues: CAISPKAGGETQYF. CDR3 nucleotide sequence: TGTGCCATCAGTCCCAAAGCGGGGGGCGAGACCCAGTACTTC.